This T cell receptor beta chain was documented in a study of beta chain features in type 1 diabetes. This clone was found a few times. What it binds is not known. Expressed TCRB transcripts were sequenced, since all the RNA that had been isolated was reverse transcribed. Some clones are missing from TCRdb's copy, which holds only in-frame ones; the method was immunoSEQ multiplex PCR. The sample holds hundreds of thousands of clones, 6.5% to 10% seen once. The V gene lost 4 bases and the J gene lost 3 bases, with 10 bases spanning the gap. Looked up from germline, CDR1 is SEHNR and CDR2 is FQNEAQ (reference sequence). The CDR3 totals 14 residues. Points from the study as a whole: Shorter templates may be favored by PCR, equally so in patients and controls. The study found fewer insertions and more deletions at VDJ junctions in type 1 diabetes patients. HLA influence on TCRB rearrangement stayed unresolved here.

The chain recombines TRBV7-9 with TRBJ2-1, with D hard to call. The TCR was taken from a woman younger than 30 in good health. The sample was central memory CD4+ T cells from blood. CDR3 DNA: TGTGCCAGCAGCTACGACTGGAACTACAATGAGCAGTTCTTC. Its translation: CASSYDWNYNEQFF.